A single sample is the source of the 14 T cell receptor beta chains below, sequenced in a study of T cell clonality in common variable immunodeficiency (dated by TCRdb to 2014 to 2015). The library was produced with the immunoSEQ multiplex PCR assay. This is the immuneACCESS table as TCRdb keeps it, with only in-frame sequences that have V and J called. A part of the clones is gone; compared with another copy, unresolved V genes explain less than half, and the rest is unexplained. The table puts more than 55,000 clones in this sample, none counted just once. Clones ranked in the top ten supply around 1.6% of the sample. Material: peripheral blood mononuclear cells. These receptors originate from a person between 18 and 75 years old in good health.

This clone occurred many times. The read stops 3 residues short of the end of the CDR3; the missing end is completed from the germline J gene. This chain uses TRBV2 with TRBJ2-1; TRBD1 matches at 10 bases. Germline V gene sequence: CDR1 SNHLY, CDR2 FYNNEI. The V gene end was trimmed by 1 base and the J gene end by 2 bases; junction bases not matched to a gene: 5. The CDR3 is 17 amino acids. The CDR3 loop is CASSEEGQGNAYNEQFF. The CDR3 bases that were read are TGTGCCAGCAGTGAAGAGGGACAGGGGAACGCCTACAATGAG.

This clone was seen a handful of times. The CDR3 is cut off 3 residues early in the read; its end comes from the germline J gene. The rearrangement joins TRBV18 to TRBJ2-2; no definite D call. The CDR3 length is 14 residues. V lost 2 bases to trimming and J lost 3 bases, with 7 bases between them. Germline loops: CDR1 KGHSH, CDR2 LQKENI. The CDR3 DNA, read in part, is TGTGCCAGCTCACCAAGGCAGGACACCGGGGAG. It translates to CASSPRQDTGE. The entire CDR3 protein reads CASSPRQDTGELFF.

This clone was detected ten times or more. The covered CDR3 bases are TGTGCCAGTAGTACATCCGGGACAGGGGACCAAGAGACC. Its protein is CASSTSGTGDQET. The entire CDR3 reads CASSTSGTGDQETQYF. The gene calls are TRBV19 and TRBJ2-5, with 10 bases identical to TRBD1. The read comes to an end 3 residues before the CDR3 does, leaving the germline J gene to fill in the end. The CDR3 totals 16 residues. J lost 0 bases, V lost 4 bases, and 5 bases had no gene match. Looked up from germline, CDR1 is LNHDA and CDR2 is SQIVND (reference sequence). The complete variable domain, with remaining parts taken from reference TRBV19 and TRBJ2-5, reads DGGITQSPKYLFRKEGQNVTLSCEQNLNHDAMYWYRQDPGQGLRLIYYSQIVNDFQKGDIAEGYSVSREKKESFPLTVTSAQKNPTAFYLCASSTSGTGDQETQYFGPGTRLLVL.

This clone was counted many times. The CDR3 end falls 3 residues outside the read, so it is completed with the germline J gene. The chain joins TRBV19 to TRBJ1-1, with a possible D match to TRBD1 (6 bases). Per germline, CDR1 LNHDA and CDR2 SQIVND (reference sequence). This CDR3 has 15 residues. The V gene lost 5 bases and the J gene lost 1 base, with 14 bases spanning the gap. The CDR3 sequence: CASSLLGQKNTEAFF. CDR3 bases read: TGTGCCAGTAGTCTACTAGGACAGAAGAACACTGAA.

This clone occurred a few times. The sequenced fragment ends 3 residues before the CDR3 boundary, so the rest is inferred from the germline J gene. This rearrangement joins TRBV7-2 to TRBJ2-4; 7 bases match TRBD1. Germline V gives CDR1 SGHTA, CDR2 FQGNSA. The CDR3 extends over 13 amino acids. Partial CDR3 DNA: TGTGCCAGCAGTTCTTATACAGGGGATGGT. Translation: CASSSYTGDG. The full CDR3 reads CASSSYTGDGQYF.

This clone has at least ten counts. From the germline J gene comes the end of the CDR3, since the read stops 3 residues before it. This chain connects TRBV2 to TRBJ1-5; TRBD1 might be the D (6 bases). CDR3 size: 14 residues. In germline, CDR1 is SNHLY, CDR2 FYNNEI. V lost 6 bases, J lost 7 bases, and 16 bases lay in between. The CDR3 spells CASSPYSGEQPQHF. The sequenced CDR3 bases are TGTGCCAGCAGCCCTTATTCAGGGGAGCAGCCC. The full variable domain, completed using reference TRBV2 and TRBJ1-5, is EPEVTQTPSHQVTQMGQEVILRCVPISNHLYFYWYRQILGQKVEFLVSFYNNEISEKSEIFDDQFSVERPDGSNFTLKIRSTKLEDSAMYFCASSPYSGEQPQHFGDGTRLSIL.

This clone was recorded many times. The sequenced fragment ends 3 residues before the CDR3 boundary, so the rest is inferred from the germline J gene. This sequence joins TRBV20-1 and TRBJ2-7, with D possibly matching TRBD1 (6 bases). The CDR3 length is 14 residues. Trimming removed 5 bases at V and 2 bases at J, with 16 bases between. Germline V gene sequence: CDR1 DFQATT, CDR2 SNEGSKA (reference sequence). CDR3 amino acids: CSAGNRVETYEQYF. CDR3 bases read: TGCAGTGCTGGTAACAGGGTAGAGACCTACGAG.

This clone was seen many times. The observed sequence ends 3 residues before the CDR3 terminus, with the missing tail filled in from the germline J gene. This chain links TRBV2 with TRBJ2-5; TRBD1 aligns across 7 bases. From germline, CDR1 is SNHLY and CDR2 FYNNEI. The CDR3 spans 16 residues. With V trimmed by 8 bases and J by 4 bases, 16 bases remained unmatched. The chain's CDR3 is CASAYRGEVTLETQYF. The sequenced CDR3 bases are TGTGCCAGCGCATACAGGGGAGAAGTCACCCTAGAGACC.

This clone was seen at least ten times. CDR3 region: CSASDSGTAYEQYF. The covered CDR3 bases are TGCAGTGCTAGTGATAGCGGGACGGCCTACGAG. The V call is TRBV20-1, the J call TRBJ2-7; 8 nucleotides align to TRBD2. The read falls 3 residues short of the CDR3 end, and the missing part is taken from the germline J gene. The germline V gene encodes CDR1 DFQATT and CDR2 SNEGSKA (reference sequence). V trimming: 3 bases; J trimming: 2 bases; junction bases outside the gene matches: 6. CDR3 length: 14 amino acids.

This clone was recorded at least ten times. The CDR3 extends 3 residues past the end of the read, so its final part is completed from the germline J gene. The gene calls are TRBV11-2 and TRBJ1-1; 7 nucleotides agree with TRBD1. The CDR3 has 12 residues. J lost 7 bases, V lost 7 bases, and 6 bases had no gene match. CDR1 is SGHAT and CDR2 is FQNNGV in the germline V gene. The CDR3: CASNDREIEAFF. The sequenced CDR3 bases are TGTGCCAGCAACGACAGGGAAATTGAA.

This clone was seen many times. Partial CDR3 DNA: TGCAGCGTTGAAGTGGGTAGCGGGAGGAACAATGAG. It is translated as CSVEVGSGRNNE. The whole CDR3 sequence is CSVEVGSGRNNEQFF. The rearrangement links TRBV29-1 to TRBJ2-1; 10 bases match TRBD2. The CDR3 is cut off 3 residues early in the read; its end comes from the germline J gene. V lost 1 base to trimming and J lost 5 bases; unmatched junction nucleotides: 5. Germline lookup yields CDR1 SQVTM and CDR2 ANQGSEA. The CDR3 has 15 amino acids.

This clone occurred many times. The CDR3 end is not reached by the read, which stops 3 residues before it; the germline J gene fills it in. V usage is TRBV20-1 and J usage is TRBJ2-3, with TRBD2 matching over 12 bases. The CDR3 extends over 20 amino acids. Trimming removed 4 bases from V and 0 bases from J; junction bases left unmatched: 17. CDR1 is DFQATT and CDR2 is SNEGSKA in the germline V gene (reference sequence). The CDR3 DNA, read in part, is TGCAGTGCTACCGGACTAGCGGGAAGTCGCCCTCAATTCAGCACAGATACG. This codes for CSATGLAGSRPQFSTDT. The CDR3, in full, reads CSATGLAGSRPQFSTDTQYF.

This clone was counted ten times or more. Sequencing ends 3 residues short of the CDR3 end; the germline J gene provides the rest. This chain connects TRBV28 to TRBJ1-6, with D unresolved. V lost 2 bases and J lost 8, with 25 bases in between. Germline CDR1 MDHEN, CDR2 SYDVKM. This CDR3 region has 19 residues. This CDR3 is CASSLHTPGFPSTHSPLHF. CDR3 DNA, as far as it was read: TGTGCCAGCAGTTTACATACCCCGGGTTTCCCATCCACTCATTCACCC. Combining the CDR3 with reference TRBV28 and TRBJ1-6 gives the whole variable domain DVKVTQSSRYLVKRTGEKVFLECVQDMDHENMFWYRQDPGLGLRLIYFSYDVKMKEKGDIPEGYSVSREKKERFSLILESASTNQTSMYLCASSLHTPGFPSTHSPLHFGNGTRLTVT.

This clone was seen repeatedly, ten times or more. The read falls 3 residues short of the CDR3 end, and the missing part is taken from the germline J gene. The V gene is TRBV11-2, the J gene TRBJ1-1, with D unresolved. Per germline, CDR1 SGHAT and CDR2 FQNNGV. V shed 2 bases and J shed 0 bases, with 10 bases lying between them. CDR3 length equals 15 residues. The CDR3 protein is CASSLPQIMNTEAFF. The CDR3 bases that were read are TGTGCCAGCAGCTTACCTCAGATTATGAACACTGAA.